The 5 T cell receptor beta chains listed next were all sequenced from one sample in a study of shared clonotypes between healthy human individuals (dated by TCRdb to about 2020). To prepare the library, the immunoSEQ multiplex PCR assay was applied. Held by TCRdb, this immuneACCESS table contains in-frame sequences only and omits some clones. Under half of the omission traces to an unresolved V gene where checked; the cause of the rest is unknown. The sample records around 2,000,000 clones, about 95% of which are singletons. The ten biggest clones cover 1.2% of the sample. CD8 naive samples consisted of CD45RO-negative cells that were positively selected for CCR7, yielding a CD45RA+CCR7+ population without TemRA cells. Sequences were obtained from naive CD8+ T cells sorted from blood. The meaning of the sample's cell subset or site label: CD45RA+CCR7+. These receptors were taken from a young man in good health.

CDR3: CASRFGLAGGENEQYF. In DNA, the CDR3 is TGTGCCAGCAGGTTCGGACTAGCGGGGGGGGAAAACGAGCAGTACTTC. The chain combines TRBV6-6 with TRBJ2-7; 15 positions match TRBD2. Losses at the gene ends were 6 bases for V and 5 bases for J; bases not matched to a gene: 8. This CDR3 spans 16 amino acids. Germline V lookup: CDR1 MNHNY, CDR2 SVGAGI (reference sequence).

This clone turned up a few times. V and J are TRBV4-1 and TRBJ1-6; the D is unclear. Trimming pared 3 bases from V and 0 bases from J, leaving 6 bases between. The CDR3 length is 15 residues. Germline CDR1 reads MGHRA; CDR2 reads YSYEKL. CDR3 sequence reads: CASSQEISYNSPLHF. CDR3 in DNA: TGCGCCAGCAGCCAGGAGATCTCCTATAATTCACCCCTCCACTTT.

V and J are TRBV19 and TRBJ2-1; a possible D gene is TRBD1 (5 bases). The CDR3 extends over 14 amino acids. With 3 bases removed from V and 8 bases from J, the gap between germline ends came to 14 bases. Germline values: CDR1 LNHDA, CDR2 SQIVND (reference sequence). CDR3 loop: CASSIPGHGDEQFF. The CDR3 DNA is TGTGCCAGTAGTATTCCAGGGCATGGGGATGAGCAGTTCTTC.

This clone was observed once. The chain has TRBV4-1 and TRBJ2-7; D unresolved. The CDR3 is made up of 16 amino acids. V was trimmed by 0 bases and J by 0 bases, leaving 12 bases between them. Germline values: CDR1 MGHRA, CDR2 YSYEKL. As DNA, the CDR3 is TGCGCCAGCAGCCAAGATAGGTTCCAGAGCTCCTACGAGCAGTACTTC. Encoded protein: CASSQDRFQSSYEQYF.

The chain has TRBV11-2 and TRBJ2-5; a weak D match, TRBD2 (6 bases). The better agreement between TRBJ2-7 and the DNA end casts doubt on the J call. The CDR3 has 15 amino acids. Germline V gene data show CDR1 as SGHAT and CDR2 as FQNNGV. The CDR3 sequence is CASSRAGGPTYEQYF. The CDR3 DNA follows: TGTGCCAGCAGCCGAGCCGGGGGACCGACCTACGAGCAGTACTTC.